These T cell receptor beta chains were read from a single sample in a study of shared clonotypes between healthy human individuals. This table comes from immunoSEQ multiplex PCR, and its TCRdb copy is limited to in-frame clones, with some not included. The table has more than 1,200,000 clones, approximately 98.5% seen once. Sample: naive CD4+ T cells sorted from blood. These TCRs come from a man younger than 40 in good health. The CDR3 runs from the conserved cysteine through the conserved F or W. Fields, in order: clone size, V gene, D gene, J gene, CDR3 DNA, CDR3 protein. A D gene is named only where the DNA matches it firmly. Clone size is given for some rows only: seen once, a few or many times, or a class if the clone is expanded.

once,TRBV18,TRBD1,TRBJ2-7,TGTGCCAGCTCACCCAGGCGTCGACAGGGACCCTACGAGCAGTACTTC,CASSPRRRQGPYEQYF
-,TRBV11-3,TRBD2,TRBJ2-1,TGTGCCAGCAGCTTAACTAGCGGCCAGGGGTTGTTCTTC,CASSLTSGQGLFF
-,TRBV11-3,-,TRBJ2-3,TGTGCCAGCAGTTCAACAGGGAGAGGTACAGATACGCAGTATTTT,CASSSTGRGTDTQYF
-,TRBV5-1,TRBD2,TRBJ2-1,TGCGCCAGTACGACAGGACTAGCGGGAGTTTCAAATGAGCAGTTCTTC,CASTTGLAGVSNEQFF
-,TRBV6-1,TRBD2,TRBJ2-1,TGTGCCAGCACCCGAGCGGGAGTTAACAATGAGCAGTTCTTC,CASTRAGVNNEQFF
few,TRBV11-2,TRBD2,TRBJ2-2,TGTGCCAGCAGCTTAGAGATAGCGGGAGCCATGGGGGAGCTGTTTTTT,CASSLEIAGAMGELFF
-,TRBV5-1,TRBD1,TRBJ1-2,TGCGCCAGCAGCTGGGGGACAGGGGATGGCTACACCTTC,CASSWGTGDGYTF
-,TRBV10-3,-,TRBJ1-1,TGTGCCATCAGTGAATCCGACCGCATGAACACTGAAGCTTTCTTT,CAISESDRMNTEAFF
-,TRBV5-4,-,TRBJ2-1,TGTGCCAGCAGCTTGGGTACTAGTTCCAATGAGCAGTTCTTC,CASSLGTSSNEQFF
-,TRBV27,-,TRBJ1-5,TGTGCCAGCAGTTTAGACGGTTATAGCAATCAGCCCCAGCATTTT,CASSLDGYSNQPQHF
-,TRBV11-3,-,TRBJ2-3,TGTGCCAGCAGCCTCACGGCGTGGGATACGCAGTATTTT,CASSLTAWDTQYF
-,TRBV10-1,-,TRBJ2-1,TGCGCCAGCAGTGAGTCTGGCTTGCCCCCCTACAATGAGCAGTTCTTC,CASSESGLPPYNEQFF
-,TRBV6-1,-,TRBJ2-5,TGTGCCAGCAGTGAAAGACAGCCAGGAGAGACCCAGTACTTC,CASSERQPGETQYF
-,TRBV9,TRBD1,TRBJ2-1,TGTGCCAGCAGCCCCCAGGGACAGGAGTACAATGAGCAGTTCTTC,CASSPQGQEYNEQFF
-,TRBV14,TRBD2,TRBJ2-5,TGTGCCAGCAGCTCCATAGCGGGAGGGAGGCAGACCCAGTACTTC,CASSSIAGGRQTQYF
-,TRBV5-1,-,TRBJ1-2,TGCGCCAGCAGAGGTGGCAGGGCGGGTTATGGCTACACCTTC,CASRGGRAGYGYTF
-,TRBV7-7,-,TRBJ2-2,TGTGCCAGCAGCTTATTCGGGGGCGCAAACACCGGGGAGCTGTTTTTT,CASSLFGGANTGELFF
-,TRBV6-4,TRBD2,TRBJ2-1,TGTGCCAGCAGTGGACTAGCGGGAAATGAGCAGTTCTTC,CASSGLAGNEQFF
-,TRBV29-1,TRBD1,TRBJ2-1,TGCAGCGTTGAAGCCCGCTCGGGACAGGGATGGAATGAGCAGTTCTTC,CSVEARSGQGWNEQFF
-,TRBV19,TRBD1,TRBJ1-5,TGTGCCAGTAGTATCGTGAGACAGGGGGCCCATCAGCCCCAGCATTTT,CASSIVRQGAHQPQHF
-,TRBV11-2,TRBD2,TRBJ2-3,TGTGCCAGCAGCTTACGTAGCGGGCGCCCTGACACAGATACGCAGTATTTT,CASSLRSGRPDTDTQYF
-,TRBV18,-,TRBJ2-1,TGTGCCAGCTCAGCCTATCGGGTGTACAATGAGCAGTTCTTC,CASSAYRVYNEQFF
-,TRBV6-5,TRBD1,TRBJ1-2,TGTGCCAGCACCCGGGACAGGGTGTTGTCTGGCTACACCTTC,CASTRDRVLSGYTF
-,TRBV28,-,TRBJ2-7,TGTGCCAGCTTGGGTCTCCGAGAGCTCCCAGGGTCAGGCTACGAGCAGTACTTC,CASLGLRELPGSGYEQYF
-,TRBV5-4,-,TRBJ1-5,TGTGCCAGCAGCTTACGGGACGATAATCAGCCCCAGCATTTT,CASSLRDDNQPQHF
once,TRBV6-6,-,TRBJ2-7,TGTGCCAGCAGCCGAAGGGCCAGTTCGCCTTCATACGAGCAGTACTTC,CASSRRASSPSYEQYF
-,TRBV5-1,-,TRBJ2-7,TGCGCCAGCAGCTTGGCCCGGAAGGCGAACGACGAGCAGTACTTC,CASSLARKANDEQYF
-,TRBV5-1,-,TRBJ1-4,TGCGCCAGCAGCCATGACAGTCCTAATGAAAAACTGTTTTTT,CASSHDSPNEKLFF
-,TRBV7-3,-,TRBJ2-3,TGTGCCAGCAGCTCCCAATTCACAGATACGCAGTATTTT,CASSSQFTDTQYF
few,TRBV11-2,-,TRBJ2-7,TGTGCCAGCAGCTTAGGGGACTTCACCTACGAGCAGTACTTC,CASSLGDFTYEQYF
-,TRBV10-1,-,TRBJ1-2,TGCGCCAGCAGTGAGATGCTTAACTATGGCTACACCTTC,CASSEMLNYGYTF
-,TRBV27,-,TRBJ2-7,TGTGCCAGCAGTCAATACGAGCAGTACTTC,CASSQYEQYF
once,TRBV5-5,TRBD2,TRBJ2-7,TGTGCCAGCAGCCGATTAGCGGGAACTGGAGAGCAGTACTTC,CASSRLAGTGEQYF
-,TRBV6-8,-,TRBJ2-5,TGTGCCAGCAACAGGCAAGAGACCCAGTACTTC,CASNRQETQYF
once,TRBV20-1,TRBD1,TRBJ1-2,TGCAGTGCCCAGGGGGCTCGGGGCTACACCTTC,CSAQGARGYTF
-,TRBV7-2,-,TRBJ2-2,TGTGCCAGCAGCTTACGGAGTAGGGGGAACACCGGGGAGCTGTTTTTT,CASSLRSRGNTGELFF
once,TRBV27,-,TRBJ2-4,TGTGCCAGCAGTTCACTAGCCAAAAACATTCAGTACTTC,CASSSLAKNIQYF
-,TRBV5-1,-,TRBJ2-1,TGCGCCAGCACCTCCCAGGGAAATGAGCAGTTCTTC,CASTSQGNEQFF
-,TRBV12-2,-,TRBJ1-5,TGTGCAAGTCGCTTAGCGCCTACCCCTGGGCCCCAGCATTTT,CASRLAPTPGPQHF
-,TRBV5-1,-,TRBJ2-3,TGCGCCAGCAGCTTGGACGGGGAGGAAGGTACAGATACGCAGTATTTT,CASSLDGEEGTDTQYF
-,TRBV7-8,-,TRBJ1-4,TGTGCCAGCAGCTTAGGCAGGGACCTGGCTGAAAAACTGTTTTTT,CASSLGRDLAEKLFF
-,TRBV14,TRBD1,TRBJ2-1,TGTGCCAGCAGCGCCCGGGCAGGGGGCTGGTACAATGAGCAGTTCTTC,CASSARAGGWYNEQFF
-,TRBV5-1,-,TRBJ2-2,TGCGCCAGCAGCGCGGGACTCAGGCCCAACACCGGGGAGCTGTTTTTT,CASSAGLRPNTGELFF
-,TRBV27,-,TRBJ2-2,TGTGCCAGCAGTCCTCCGAACACCGGGGAGCTGTTTTTT,CASSPPNTGELFF
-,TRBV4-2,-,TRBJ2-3,TGTGCCAGCAGCCAAGATTGGGGGGGGCGCCTAGCGTCTAAAGATACGCAGTATTTT,CASSQDWGGRLASKDTQYF
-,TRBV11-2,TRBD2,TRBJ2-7,TGTGCCAGCAGTTTTGCGGGGGGGTACGAGCAGTACTTC,CASSFAGGYEQYF
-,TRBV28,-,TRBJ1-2,TGTGCCAGCCTTGGGGTAAACTATGGCTACACCTTC,CASLGVNYGYTF
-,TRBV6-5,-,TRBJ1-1,TGTGCCAGCAGTTACTCTGTGAACACTGAAGCTTTCTTT,CASSYSVNTEAFF
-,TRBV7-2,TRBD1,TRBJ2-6,TGTGCCAGCAGCTTAGCTGGGACAGGGGGCTTTGGGGCCAACGTCCTGACTTTC,CASSLAGTGGFGANVLTF
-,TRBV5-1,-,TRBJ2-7,TGCGCCAGCGGGTTCGGGGTGTACGAGCAGTACTTC,CASGFGVYEQYF
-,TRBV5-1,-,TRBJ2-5,TGCGCCAGCAGCTTGGCGGCGGGGGCGCAGGGGACCCAGTACTTC,CASSLAAGAQGTQYF
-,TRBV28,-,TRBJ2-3,TGTGCCAGCAGCCCGCATCCGGGAGGGGGCGATACGCAGTATTTT,CASSPHPGGGDTQYF
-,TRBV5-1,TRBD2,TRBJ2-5,TGCGCCAGCAGCCCCACGGCGGGAGAGCCAGAGACCCAGTACTTC,CASSPTAGEPETQYF
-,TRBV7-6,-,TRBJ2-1,TGTGCCAGCAGCTTTTCCCTAAGACAGGCAACGCTTAATGAGCAGTTCTTC,CASSFSLRQATLNEQFF
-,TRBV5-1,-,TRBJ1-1,TGCGCCAGCTCGGAGAGGGACACTGAAGCTTTCTTT,CASSERDTEAFF
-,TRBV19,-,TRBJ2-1,TGTGCCAGTAACAGCGGTAGCTCCTACAATGAGCAGTTCTTC,CASNSGSSYNEQFF
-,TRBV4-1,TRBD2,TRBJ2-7,TGCGCCAGCAGCCTTGGACTAGCGGGTACCTACGAGCAGTACTTC,CASSLGLAGTYEQYF
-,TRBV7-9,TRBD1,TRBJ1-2,TGTGCCAGCAGCTTTGGACAGGGGGTAGGTGGCTACACCTTC,CASSFGQGVGGYTF
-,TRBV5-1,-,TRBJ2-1,TGCGCCAGCAGTGATAGACAGGTTAAGCAGTTCTTC,CASSDRQVKQFF